This T cell receptor beta chain was found in a study of cytomegalovirus exposure and HLA in healthy donors (dated by TCRdb to about 2017). As for the study more broadly: According to an earlier analysis of several hundred of the donors, about 179 million T cells yielded 117 million unique TCR beta sequences and about 300 Gb of sequence data. An early release that covered about 600 HLA-typed donors contained around 300 gigabases of sequencing data and about 93 million unique TCR sequences. Of the roughly 400 genotyped donors, roughly 80% fell in the genetic ancestry cluster associated with self-reported Caucasian donors. The study was designed to test whether signatures of past pathogen exposure could be identified by cataloging public T cell receptors. The study used immunosequencing to profile the T cell repertoires of hundreds of subjects and linked those repertoires to cytomegalovirus serostatus. Along with the roughly 700-subject first cohort, a separate validation cohort of around 110 different subjects was used. To predict cytomegalovirus infection status, the study brought together high-throughput TCR immunosequencing, statistical association of individual TCRs with disease status, and machine learning. A later analysis re-analyzed previously published TCR beta repertoires from approximately 670 donors and added high-resolution HLA genotyping to study TCR occurrence patterns. Rather than using new phenotypic data, the later analysis identified candidate immune exposures from TCR beta sequences and from how often those sequences occurred across donors. In an earlier analysis of roughly 540 of the donors, high-throughput TCR beta sequencing was used to judge whether each TCR beta V gene segment behaved as functional or pseudogenic. Donor age, sex, ethnicity and CMV serostatus were compiled together with the repertoire data. In a later genetic analysis, genome-wide SNP genotypes for about 55% of the 666 donors were used, and that subset was treated as a discovery cohort. Every repertoire in the discovery cohort had been generated on one and the same sequencing platform. Class I and class II HLA loci were covered by the typing at four-digit resolution. Typing coverage varied by locus: roughly 629-640 donors for A, B, C, DRB1 and DQB1; approximately 500 for DQA1; more than 600 for DPA1; more than 450 for DPB1. Because of strong linkage in the cohort, roughly five DR-DQ haplotypes were treated as single units for association and clustering. Across approximately 420 genotyped donors of the cohort, an average of roughly 250,000 unique TCR beta nucleotide sequences per donor were sequenced, and about a sixth of those sequences were non-productive.

The CDR3, cysteine through phenylalanine, is 14 amino acids long. The only DNA kept is the CDR3, 42 bases in frame from the first base. V is clipped by 3 bases and J by 5 bases, and the sequence between their germline boundaries is 14 bases long. The germline V gene encodes CDR1 SGHVS and CDR2 FQNEAQ. In total, over 600 healthy bone marrow donors made up the cohort. Cohort members were all nominally healthy when sampled, although unrecorded immune exposures were likely present. The donor tested CMV seropositive, placing the donor among the 250 to 300 seropositive members of the cohort. Every donor gave a peripheral blood sample, and the peripheral blood mononuclear cells from that sample were used for TCR beta sequencing. Genomic DNA extraction from the blood cell samples was performed with the Qiagen DNeasy Blood Extraction Kit. Turning to this clone: It has no known antigen specificity. No clone much larger than this one lies a single base away; base qualities are absent.

Library creation used the immunoSEQ multiplex PCR assay. For the multiplex PCR, a mixture combining 60 forward primers for TCR Vbeta segments and 13 reverse primers for TCR Jbeta segments was used. Amplification of the CDR3 region of rearranged TCR beta genes was performed with a multiplex PCR assay on genomic DNA. The amplified TCR beta libraries were sequenced on the Illumina HiSeq System as 87-base-pair reads. The original methods were these. A later analysis counted 65 million to 90 million unique TCR beta chains across the approximately 700 repertoires, and about 10 million of these chains were shared by at least two donors. To remove PCR and sequencing errors, raw reads were error-corrected and collapsed into unique sequences using a nearest-neighbor algorithm that merged closely related sequences. CDR3 sequences were aligned to IMGT reference sequences to assign V, D and J gene segments. For a sequence to be retained, a match of at least six nucleotides to both a V gene segment and a J gene segment was required. A rearrangement was called productive if the CDR3 had no stop codons and remained in frame with V and J, and every other rearrangement was called non-productive. Following IMGT convention, CDR3 was defined as the stretch from the second conserved V-encoded cysteine to the conserved J-encoded phenylalanine. The earlier analysis of approximately 500 of the donors excluded sequences that lacked an unambiguous match to a single V gene segment. In an earlier analysis of approximately 590 of the donors, a V segment was called functional when productive rearrangements were above 56.7%, and segregating when the standard deviation between donors exceeded 5%. A statistical classification framework was developed to diagnose cytomegalovirus status using the catalog of TCR beta chain sequences. In a later analysis, V and J genes were assigned by comparing TCR nucleotide sequences against IMGT/GENE-DB human TR gene sequences. Using the TCRdist pipeline, a later analysis assigned CDR3 sequences along with most-parsimonious VDJ recombination scenarios. In a later analysis, each TCR beta chain was defined by its CDR3 amino acid sequence together with its V-gene family, and reads without a unique V-gene family were excluded. As a way to deal with suspected cross-contamination and a sequencing artifact, a later analysis dropped over 550 nucleotide sequences that were highly shared and had low generation probability. In a later analysis, a clonal expansion index for each public chain was calculated from normalized within-repertoire ranks of inferred template counts. In a later analysis, generation probabilities were computed with a VDJ recombination model fitted to out-of-frame rearrangements, and the resulting probabilities were checked against IGoR. Hypergeometric tests were used in a later analysis to score TCR-TCR, TCR-HLA and TCR-CMV co-occurrence, with a repertoire-size bias correction applied to the TCR pairs. In a later analysis, false discovery rates were estimated by permuting HLA or CMV assignments 20 times. In a later analysis, co-occurring TCRs were grouped using DBSCAN, and TCRdist sequence similarity was added for clustering within HLA-allele-positive subsets. Co-occurrence clustering excluded repertoires with fewer than 30,000 or more than 120,000 public chains, plus five with anomalous nucleotide sharing. TCRdb's version of the immuneACCESS table is confined to in-frame rearrangements and falls short of the full clone set. An unresolved V gene accounts for under half of the shortfall where checked; the remainder is of unknown origin. That table furnishes V, J and clone size, whereas the DNA furnished D and trimming. This sample is represented by over 250,000 clones; roughly 90% of them were singletons. The ten largest clones add up to roughly 4% of the sample.

Overall study results and their limits: The classifier was reported to diagnose cytomegalovirus status with high specificity and sensitivity in both the original and validation cohorts. Linkage disequilibrium might explain the correlated functional status among segregating V segments, but an unknown experimental factor could not be excluded. A further reported finding was that TCR beta sequences accurately predicted the HLA-A and HLA-B alleles for most subjects in the first cohort. In the study, some 160 TCR beta chains were listed as associated with cytomegalovirus. Because counts were too low, around 18 rarely observed V segments, including chromosome 9 orphons, were left out of the earlier analysis of approximately 500 of the donors. The presence/absence analyses assumed that sequencing depth was roughly uniform across donors, and that assumption may not be true. This cohort had only TCR beta chains sequenced, and the lack of alpha or paired-chain data limited which features could be detected. When HLA alleles, especially DR and DQ, strongly co-occurred, TCR associations were difficult to assign to individual alleles. Because HLA typing was missing for some donors at each locus, association tests included only the typed subset. Most TCR sequences were observed very rarely across donors, whereas some public TCRs were present in many individuals. A later analysis reported that several top co-occurrence clusters appeared linked to parvovirus B19, influenza, CMV and Epstein-Barr virus. In a later analysis, TCR association rates were found to vary across HLA loci, with the most associated TCRs seen for DRB1 alleles and the fewest for HLA-C alleles. In a later genetic analysis, fewer N-insertions in productive TCRs were reported among donors in an Asian-associated ancestry cluster than the approximately 710-donor mean. Immune exposure information for the cohort was limited to CMV serostatus. A cluster of highly shared sequence variants was judged likely to be a technical artifact of the sequencing pipeline. Compared with equally common non-associated chains, HLA-associated TCR beta chains in a later analysis were more clonally expanded and had lower generation probabilities. The 87-base-pair reads could not distinguish some IMGT-functional V segments, including TRBV6-2 and TRBV6-3, so those segments were excluded. In a later analysis, 16,951 TCR beta sequences were associated with specific HLA alleles at a false discovery rate of 0.05. In a later analysis, most CMV-associated TCR beta chains were found to appear HLA-restricted, with HLA associations seemingly driven largely by CMV exposure. In vitro tests confirmed that three of the cytomegalovirus-associated TCR beta chains recognize cytomegalovirus antigens. Broadly in line with IMGT annotations, most TCR beta V segments showed up in productive rearrangements about 87% or about 30% of the time in an earlier analysis of 450 to 750 of the donors. According to the authors, the approach could potentially be generalized to other disease states and immunological phenotypes. An association between a missense DCLRE1C variant and V-gene and J-gene trimming of TCR beta chains was found in a later genetic analysis and replicated in an independent cohort.

Specimen: PBMCs. The clonotype originates from a man between 35 and 55 years old in good health and CMV-seropositive. The chain joins TRBV7-8 to TRBJ2-7; TRBD1 is a weak D gene call, 6 bases matching. The sequenced DNA: TGTGCCAGCAGCTTCAGGGGCCAGGGCAACGAGCAGTACTTC. Translated, this is CASSFRGQGNEQYF. The variable domain in full, with residues beyond the CDR3 obtained from the reference TRBV7-8 and TRBJ2-7 genes, is GAGVSQSPRYKVAKRGQDVALRCDPISGHVSLFWYQQALGQGPEFLTYFQNEAQLDKSGLPSDRFFAERPEGSVSTLKIQRTQQEDSAVYLCASSFRGQGNEQYFGPGTRLTVT.